The entry that follows covers one T cell receptor beta chain sequence. V trimming: 4 bases; J trimming: 6 bases; junction bases outside the gene matches: 3. The CDR3 has 15 amino acids. Germline CDR1 is KGHDR and CDR2 is SFDVKD. The data stem from a study of blood T cell repertoires in COVID-19. Study at large: Donors in the United States, Italy and Spain gave samples during acute or convalescent COVID-19. Nucleic acid was either cDNA or gDNA, and it came from T cells, B-cell-depleted T cells, or PBMCs.

Per the study methods: Estimated nucleated cell counts came from reference gene primer amplification. Data came from immunoSEQ multiplex PCR; TCRdb stores just in-frame clones and leaves some out. The DNA gave D and trimming, while V, J and clone size come from that table. Here the sample spans tens of thousands of clones, under 85% being singletons. This receptor was identified in a human donor in a cohort sampled during active COVID-19. The sample comprised peripheral blood. The chain carries TRBV24-1 and TRBJ1-6, with 9 bases fitting TRBD1. CDR3 residues: CATSEGTGSNSPLHF. CDR3 DNA sequence: TGTGCCACCAGTGAGGGGACAGGGAGTAATTCACCCCTCCACTTT.